This is a list of T cell receptor beta chains from one sample in a study of CD8+ T cells in alopecia areata. Method: immunoSEQ multiplex PCR; TCRdb's copy keeps in-frame clones and lacks some. The table has roughly 99,000 clones, over 80% seen once; the top ten hold roughly 23%. The sequencing used CD8+ T cells sorted from blood, collected at week 24, from a patient treated with tofacitinib. The receptors were sampled from a human donor with alopecia areata. The CDR3 runs from the conserved cysteine through the conserved F or W. A D gene is named only where the DNA matches it firmly. Not all rows give a size; the values are once, few, many and, for expanded clones, a class.

v_gene: TRBV4-1
j_gene: TRBJ1-2
abundance: .
d_gene: TRBD1
CDR3aa: CASSPTRTGNYGYTF
CDR3nt: TGCGCCAGCAGCCCCACTCGGACAGGGAACTATGGCTACACCTTC

v_gene: TRBV4-3
j_gene: TRBJ2-2
abundance: few
d_gene: TRBD1
CDR3aa: CASSQLVLQGYGELFF
CDR3nt: TGCGCCAGCAGCCAACTAGTATTACAGGGGTACGGGGAGCTGTTTTTT

v_gene: TRBV9
j_gene: TRBJ1-1
abundance: .
d_gene: .
CDR3aa: CASSVEDLNTEAFF
CDR3nt: TGTGCCAGCAGCGTAGAGGATTTGAACACTGAAGCTTTCTTT

v_gene: TRBV7-9
j_gene: TRBJ2-1
abundance: few
d_gene: TRBD1
CDR3aa: CASSSERGRGNEQFF
CDR3nt: TGTGCCAGCAGCTCGGAGAGGGGGCGCGGGAATGAGCAGTTCTTC

v_gene: TRBV2
j_gene: TRBJ2-5
abundance: .
d_gene: .
CDR3aa: CASSASSIGGETQYF
CDR3nt: TGTGCCAGCAGTGCGTCTAGTATCGGAGGAGAGACCCAGTACTTC

v_gene: TRBV2
j_gene: TRBJ2-3
abundance: .
d_gene: .
CDR3aa: CASSATDTQYF
CDR3nt: TGTGCCAGCAGTGCGACAGATACGCAGTATTTT

v_gene: TRBV21-1
j_gene: TRBJ2-5
abundance: .
d_gene: .
CDR3aa: CASSNFPGEETQYF
CDR3nt: TGTGCCAGCAGCAACTTTCCAGGTGAAGAGACCCAGTACTTC

v_gene: TRBV6-5
j_gene: TRBJ2-3
abundance: few
d_gene: TRBD1
CDR3aa: CASSNRGADTQYF
CDR3nt: TGTGCCAGCAGTAACAGGGGTGCAGATACGCAGTATTTT

v_gene: TRBV6-5
j_gene: TRBJ2-7
abundance: .
d_gene: .
CDR3aa: CASSYSLRTGSYEQYF
CDR3nt: TGTGCCAGCAGTTACTCCCTAAGAACAGGGTCCTACGAGCAGTACTTC

v_gene: TRBV7-6
j_gene: TRBJ2-7
abundance: .
d_gene: TRBD1
CDR3aa: CASSFIRGRAYEQYF
CDR3nt: TGTGCCAGCAGCTTTATCAGGGGGCGAGCCTACGAGCAGTACTTC

v_gene: TRBV30
j_gene: TRBJ2-7
abundance: .
d_gene: .
CDR3aa: CAWSGSGGAYEQYF
CDR3nt: TGTGCCTGGAGTGGCTCAGGGGGGGCTTACGAGCAGTACTTC

v_gene: TRBV6-5
j_gene: TRBJ2-1
abundance: many
d_gene: TRBD1
CDR3aa: CAISPGTGFDEQFF
CDR3nt: TGTGCCATCAGCCCCGGGACAGGGTTTGATGAGCAGTTCTTC

v_gene: TRBV7-2
j_gene: TRBJ2-1
abundance: .
d_gene: .
CDR3aa: CASSPTNYLNHPHEQFF
CDR3nt: TGTGCCAGCAGCCCGACCAACTACCTTAACCACCCCCATGAGCAGTTCTTC

v_gene: TRBV30
j_gene: TRBJ2-1
abundance: .
d_gene: .
CDR3aa: CAWSVMMEQFF
CDR3nt: TGTGCCTGGAGTGTGATGATGGAGCAGTTCTTC

v_gene: TRBV5-1
j_gene: TRBJ2-7
abundance: .
d_gene: .
CDR3aa: CASSSQGRHEQYF
CDR3nt: TGCGCCAGCAGCTCACAGGGTCGTCACGAGCAGTACTTC

v_gene: TRBV4-3
j_gene: TRBJ2-7
abundance: .
d_gene: TRBD1
CDR3aa: CASSQDTGDRGYEQYF
CDR3nt: TGCGCCAGCAGCCAAGACACAGGGGATCGGGGCTACGAGCAGTACTTC

v_gene: TRBV7-3
j_gene: TRBJ2-1
abundance: .
d_gene: TRBD2
CDR3aa: CASSREGSVHEQFF
CDR3nt: TGTGCCAGCAGCCGGGAGGGGTCAGTTCATGAGCAGTTCTTC

v_gene: TRBV29-1
j_gene: TRBJ2-7
abundance: .
d_gene: TRBD1
CDR3aa: CSVEDGTGRSGQYF
CDR3nt: TGCAGCGTTGAAGACGGGACAGGACGATCAGGGCAGTACTTC

v_gene: TRBV10-2
j_gene: TRBJ2-7
abundance: .
d_gene: .
CDR3aa: CASSGGGPSYEQYF
CDR3nt: TGCGCCAGCAGTGGGGGGGGGCCATCGTACGAGCAGTACTTC

v_gene: TRBV18
j_gene: TRBJ2-6
abundance: few
d_gene: .
CDR3aa: CASSTFEGGSGANVLTF
CDR3nt: TGTGCCAGCTCGACCTTCGAAGGGGGATCAGGGGCCAACGTCCTGACTTTC

v_gene: TRBV9
j_gene: TRBJ1-2
abundance: .
d_gene: TRBD1
CDR3aa: CASSGEGRRDRNYGYTF
CDR3nt: TGTGCCAGCAGCGGCGAGGGGAGACGGGACAGAAACTATGGCTACACCTTC

v_gene: TRBV30
j_gene: TRBJ1-2
abundance: .
d_gene: TRBD1
CDR3aa: CAWDETGTGKGCTF
CDR3nt: TGTGCCTGGGACGAAACTGGGACAGGGAAAGGCTGCACCTTC

v_gene: TRBV7-8
j_gene: TRBJ2-7
abundance: .
d_gene: .
CDR3aa: CASSLRESPYEQYF
CDR3nt: TGTGCCAGCAGCTTACGGGAGAGCCCATACGAGCAGTACTTC

v_gene: TRBV4-1
j_gene: TRBJ2-7
abundance: .
d_gene: .
CDR3aa: CASSQDGRETYEQYF
CDR3nt: TGCGCCAGCAGCCAAGATGGACGGGAGACCTACGAGCAGTACTTC

v_gene: TRBV4-1
j_gene: TRBJ2-7
abundance: .
d_gene: .
CDR3aa: CASSQLRQGGEQYF
CDR3nt: TGCGCCAGCAGCCAGCTACGCCAGGGAGGCGAGCAGTACTTC

v_gene: TRBV7-8
j_gene: TRBJ2-1
abundance: .
d_gene: TRBD2
CDR3aa: CASSSRTSGVYNEQFF
CDR3nt: TGTGCCAGCAGCTCGCGAACTAGCGGGGTATACAATGAGCAGTTCTTC

v_gene: TRBV6-1
j_gene: TRBJ2-3
abundance: .
d_gene: TRBD1
CDR3aa: CASSAGQTTDTQYF
CDR3nt: TGTGCCAGCAGTGCGGGACAGACGACAGATACGCAGTATTTT

v_gene: TRBV7-6
j_gene: TRBJ2-6
abundance: .
d_gene: .
CDR3aa: CASSLAGANVLTF
CDR3nt: TGTGCCAGCAGCTTAGCTGGGGCCAACGTCCTGACTTTC

v_gene: TRBV6-5
j_gene: TRBJ1-6
abundance: .
d_gene: .
CDR3aa: CASLSRSGLNSPLHF
CDR3nt: TGTGCCAGTCTTAGCAGGTCCGGCCTTAATTCACCCCTCCACTTT

v_gene: TRBV6-6
j_gene: TRBJ1-2
abundance: .
d_gene: TRBD1
CDR3aa: CASSLGQIYGYTF
CDR3nt: TGTGCCAGCAGCCTGGGACAGATCTATGGCTACACCTTC

v_gene: TRBV7-9
j_gene: TRBJ2-1
abundance: few
d_gene: TRBD1
CDR3aa: CASSAPDRGVNEQFF
CDR3nt: TGTGCCAGCAGCGCGCCGGACAGGGGGGTAAATGAGCAGTTCTTC

v_gene: TRBV15
j_gene: TRBJ2-3
abundance: once
d_gene: .
CDR3aa: CATSTWPTGDTDTQYF
CDR3nt: TGTGCCACCAGCACTTGGCCCACGGGGGACACAGATACGCAGTATTTT

v_gene: TRBV5-1
j_gene: TRBJ2-7
abundance: .
d_gene: .
CDR3aa: CASSRAGVDEQYF
CDR3nt: TGCGCCAGCAGCAGAGCGGGCGTGGATGAGCAGTACTTC

v_gene: TRBV27
j_gene: TRBJ1-1
abundance: .
d_gene: .
CDR3aa: CASLRGTEAFF
CDR3nt: TGTGCCAGCCTCCGGGGCACTGAAGCTTTCTTT

v_gene: TRBV7-2
j_gene: TRBJ2-1
abundance: .
d_gene: .
CDR3aa: CAPLNEQFF
CDR3nt: TGTGCCCCCCTCAATGAGCAGTTCTTC